This passage covers 14 T cell receptor beta chains from one sample sequenced in a study of cytomegalovirus exposure and HLA in healthy donors. The data were produced by immunoSEQ multiplex PCR, yet TCRdb's version contains in-frame clones alone and is incomplete. The table records some 70,000 clones, around 88% of them present only once. Sequenced sample: PBMCs. The receptors originated from a woman between 18 and 29 years old in good health and CMV-seronegative.

J is TRBJ1-1 and V is TRBV7-9; 9 nucleotides agree with TRBD1. With V trimmed by 1 base and J by 10 bases, 4 bases remained unmatched. CDR1 is SEHNR, CDR2 FQNEAQ, per germline (reference sequence). This CDR3 spans 13 amino acids. CDR3 sequence: CASSLGRTGAAFF. As DNA, the CDR3 is TGTGCCAGCAGCTTAGGGCGGACAGGGGCAGCTTTCTTT.

This chain uses TRBV30 with TRBJ2-5; possibly TRBD2 for D (5 bases). Germline CDR1 reads GTSNPN; CDR2 reads SVGIG (reference sequence). This CDR3 comprises 11 residues. The V and J ends lost 3 bases and 5 bases respectively, with 7 bases between them. The CDR3, as DNA: TGTGCCTGGAGAAGAGGGGAGACCCAGTACTTC. It yields the protein CAWRRGETQYF.

The J gene is TRBJ2-1, the V gene TRBV11-3, with D perhaps TRBD1 (5 bases). Trimming removed 6 bases from V and 0 bases from J, with 12 bases in between. The germline V gene encodes CDR1 SGHNT and CDR2 YENEEA. This CDR3 region has 15 residues. The CDR3 DNA sequence: TGTGCCAGCAGTGTAGACAGTACCTCCTACAATGAGCAGTTCTTC. It codes for CASSVDSTSYNEQFF.

This clone was seen a single time. This chain uses TRBV2 with TRBJ1-4; D not certain. Germline loops: CDR1 SNHLY, CDR2 FYNNEI. The V end was cut by 11 bases, the J end by 4 bases, with 20 bases between. The CDR3 length is 15 residues. The CDR3 DNA reads as TGTGCCTGTTGGAGGACCCTTGGGTATAATGAAAAACTGTTTTTT. This sequence encodes CACWRTLGYNEKLFF.

The chain uses TRBV9 and TRBJ1-2; 8 bases match TRBD1. After removal of 3 bases from V and 4 bases from J, the junction contained 8 bases not matched to a gene. The CDR3 spans 15 residues. CDR1 and CDR2 from the germline V gene are SGDLS and YYNGEE. The CDR3 nucleotides read TGTGCCAGCAGCGGGGGACAGGCATGGCCCTATGGCTACACCTTC. As protein: CASSGGQAWPYGYTF.

The J gene is TRBJ2-7, the V gene TRBV9; the match to TRBD2 covers 14 bases. This CDR3 is 16 amino acids long. V shed 4 bases and J 4 bases; nucleotides not matched to a gene: 7. Germline V lookup: CDR1 SGDLS, CDR2 YYNGEE. The CDR3 sequence: CASSPGLAGVGYEQYF. The CDR3 nucleotides are TGTGCCAGCAGCCCGGGACTAGCGGGAGTTGGATACGAGCAGTACTTC.

In its sample, this clone was seen a few times. V and J are TRBV13 and TRBJ2-5, with D perhaps TRBD2 (6 bases). V was cut by 5 bases and J by 4 bases, with 14 bases left in between. In germline, CDR1 is PRHDT, CDR2 FYEKMQ (reference sequence). The length of the CDR3 is 14 residues. CDR3 sequence reads: CASSPVASVETQYF. The CDR3 DNA follows: TGTGCCAGCAGCCCGGTGGCTAGCGTAGAGACCCAGTACTTC. The full variable domain, its missing parts supplied by reference TRBV13 and TRBJ2-5, is AAGVIQSPRHLIKEKRETATLKCYPIPRHDTVYWYQQGPGQDPQFLISFYEKMQSDKGSIPDRFSAQQFSDYHSELNMSSLELGDSALYFCASSPVASVETQYFGPGTRLLVL.

This CDR3 is CASSHWGPGETQYF. The CDR3 nucleotides are TGCGCCAGCAGCCATTGGGGGCCGGGGGAGACCCAGTACTTC. The V gene is TRBV5-1, the J gene TRBJ2-5; D might be TRBD1 (6 bases). This CDR3 region has 14 residues. V gave up 4 bases and J gave up 5 bases, with 15 bases separating them. Germline V gene sequence: CDR1 SGHRS, CDR2 YFSETQ. The variable domain in full, with the rest retrieved from reference TRBV5-1 and TRBJ2-5, is KAGVTQTPRYLIKTRGQQVTLSCSPISGHRSVSWYQQTPGQGLQFLFEYFSETQRNKGNFPGRFSGRQFSNSRSEMNVSTLELGDSALYLCASSHWGPGETQYFGPGTRLLVL.

This clone appeared a few times. The chain recombines TRBV14 with TRBJ1-1; unclear D gene. The germline V gene has CDR1 SGHDN and CDR2 FVKESK. Trimming cost V 2 bases and J 5 bases, with 9 bases left between them. This CDR3 is built from 13 residues. In DNA, the CDR3 is TGTGCCAGCAGCCAATTTAGAGTAACTGAAGCTTTCTTT. This translates into CASSQFRVTEAFF.

There are a few counts of this clone. CDR3 sequence: CASSQETGAYEQYF. The DNA of the CDR3 is TGTGCCAGCAGCCAAGAGACAGGGGCCTACGAGCAGTACTTC. This rearrangement joins TRBV4-2 to TRBJ2-7, with 8 bases matching TRBD1. With 0 bases clipped from V and 2 bases from J, the junction kept 0 bases outside the gene matches. Germline V gene sequence: CDR1 LGHNA, CDR2 YNFKEQ. CDR3 length: 14 residues.

V usage is TRBV6-5 and J usage is TRBJ1-1, with D uncertain. V lost 0 bases to trimming and J lost 1 base, with 6 bases between them. The CDR3 runs 14 residues. Per germline, CDR1 MNHEY and CDR2 SVGAGI. CDR3 bases: TGTGCCAGCAGTTACTCGGCGGAGAACACTGAAGCTTTCTTT. Translation: CASSYSAENTEAFF.

The DNA of the CDR3 is TGTGCCAGCAGTTTAGGCCGGGGAAACACTGAAGCTTTCTTT. Protein: CASSLGRGNTEAFF. The chain joins TRBV27 to TRBJ1-1; no definite D call. V was cut by 2 bases and J by 2 bases, with 9 bases left in between. Germline V gene data show CDR1 as MNHEY and CDR2 as SMNVEV (reference sequence). The CDR3 is 14 amino acids.

V is TRBV27 and J is TRBJ1-3; D possibly corresponds to TRBD1 (6 bases). Trimming removed 5 bases at V and 1 base at J, with 12 bases between. From germline, CDR1 is MNHEY and CDR2 SMNVEV (reference sequence). The CDR3 spans 15 residues. Written as DNA, the CDR3 is TGTGCCAGCAGTCGGACGACAGGATCTGGAAACACCATATATTTT. It codes for CASSRTTGSGNTIYF.

The rearrangement links TRBV5-1 to TRBJ2-5; 7 nucleotides match TRBD1. J was trimmed by 4 bases and V by 2 bases; bases with no gene match: 11. Germline CDR1 is SGHRS and CDR2 is YFSETQ. The CDR3 consists of 16 residues. The CDR3 DNA reads TGCGCCAGCAGCTTAGACACAGGGGTCTATGGAGAGACCCAGTACTTC. Amino acids: CASSLDTGVYGETQYF.